This entry lists 24 T cell receptor beta chains sequenced from one sample in a study of blood T cell repertoires in COVID-19. Here immunoSEQ multiplex PCR was the method, and the copy in TCRdb shows in-frame clones only, minus some. Of about 160,000 clones listed, around four fifths were seen once; the top ten hold around 8.4%. What was sequenced was peripheral blood. Source of these receptors: a woman aged 80 or older with active or convalescent COVID-19.

This clone was observed a single time. The chain carries TRBV29-1 and TRBJ2-1; tentative D call: TRBD1 (6 bases). CDR3 size: 11 residues. The V gene's germline CDR1 is SQVTM and CDR2 ANQGSEA. Deletions cut 7 bases from V and 9 bases from J, with 13 bases between. The CDR3 is CSGDIFSEQFF. The CDR3 DNA follows: TGCAGCGGGGACATTTTCAGTGAGCAGTTCTTC.

This clone was counted only a few times. The V call is TRBV30, the J call TRBJ1-5; 7 bases match TRBD1. CDR3 size: 14 residues. The germline V gene has CDR1 GTSNPN and CDR2 SVGIG (reference sequence). Losses at the gene ends were 2 bases for V and 6 bases for J; bases not matched to a gene: 7. The CDR3 bases are TGTGCCTGGAGTTTAGACAGGGCTGGTCAGCCCCAGCATTTT. This sequence encodes CAWSLDRAGQPQHF.

The chain has TRBV6-4 and TRBJ1-5; the D is unclear. The V and J ends lost 2 bases and 5 bases respectively, with 7 bases between them. The CDR3 has 13 residues. CDR1 and CDR2 from the germline V gene are MRHNA and SNTAGT. DNA of the CDR3: TGTGCCAGCAGTGACGGGCCCGATCAGCCCCAGCATTTT. Translation gives CASSDGPDQPQHF.

The rearrangement uses TRBV6-1 and TRBJ1-5, with D possibly matching TRBD1 (5 bases). Germline V gene lookup returns CDR1 MNHNS and CDR2 SASEGT. This CDR3 comprises 16 residues. V lost 2 bases to trimming and J lost 4 bases, with 15 bases between them. The CDR3 is CASSERTGGGNQPQHF. DNA for the CDR3: TGTGCCAGCAGTGAACGAACCGGCGGGGGGAATCAGCCCCAGCATTTT.

Only one count was recorded for this clone. V usage is TRBV6-5 and J usage is TRBJ1-1; no clear D. This CDR3 is built from 14 residues. Germline CDR1 MNHEY, CDR2 SVGAGI. Trimming took off 2 bases at V and 2 bases at J, with 9 bases between the two ends. For the CDR3, the DNA is TGTGCCAGCAGTTACCGCCGGGTCAACACTGAAGCTTTCTTT. It encodes CASSYRRVNTEAFF.

The rearrangement uses TRBV7-2 and TRBJ1-4; the D gene is possibly TRBD1 (5 bases). Trimming removed 2 bases at V and 2 bases at J, with 9 bases between. Germline lookup yields CDR1 SGHTA and CDR2 FQGNSA. This CDR3 comprises 15 residues. For the CDR3, the DNA is TGTGCCAGCAGCTTAAATGCAGGGACTAATGAAAAACTGTTTTTT. Amino acids: CASSLNAGTNEKLFF. The full variable domain, with the rest looked up from reference TRBV7-2 and TRBJ1-4, is GAGVSQSPSNKVTEKGKDVELRCDPISGHTALYWYRQSLGQGLEFLIYFQGNSAPDKSGLPSDRFSAERTGGSVSTLTIQRTQQEDSAVYLCASSLNAGTNEKLFFGSGTQLSVL.

The chain carries TRBV4-2 and TRBJ2-3, with 10 bases aligning to TRBD2. This CDR3 is 14 amino acids long. From germline, CDR1 is LGHNA and CDR2 YNFKEQ. V lost 3 bases to trimming and J lost 4 bases; unmatched junction nucleotides: 1. CDR3 loop: CASSQGTSADTQYF. CDR3 bases: TGTGCCAGCAGCCAGGGGACTAGCGCAGATACGCAGTATTTT.

This clone was picked up one time. The chain uses TRBV3-1 (or the pseudogene TRBV3-2) and TRBJ2-5, with D possibly being TRBD2 (7 bases). V lost 3 bases, J lost 1 base, and 18 bases lay in between. The CDR3 extends over 17 amino acids. Germline V lookup: CDR1 LGHDT, CDR2 YNNKEL (reference sequence). CDR3 residues: CASSQVTGGPFQETQYF. The CDR3 nucleotides read TGTGCCAGCAGCCAGGTCACCGGGGGGCCTTTCCAAGAGACCCAGTACTTC.

The chain is built from TRBV5-5 and TRBJ2-5; possibly TRBD2 for D (7 bases). Germline CDR1 is SGHKS and CDR2 is YYEKEE (reference sequence). The CDR3 is 13 amino acids. V lost 7 bases to trimming and J lost 4 bases, with 14 bases between them. The CDR3 here is CASAPGGVETQYF. The CDR3 DNA reads as TGTGCCAGCGCCCCGGGGGGCGTAGAGACCCAGTACTTC.

V is TRBV10-3 and J is TRBJ1-5; D may be TRBD1 (6 bases). The V gene lost 0 bases and the J gene lost 10 bases, with 19 bases spanning the gap. Germline assignment: CDR1 ENHRY and CDR2 SYGVKD. There are 16 residues in the CDR3. The CDR3 coding sequence is TGTGCCATCAGTGAGTCGAGCCAGGGGCTGGCTTTACCCCAGCATTTT. Translation gives CAISESSQGLALPQHF.

This clone was detected a few times. This chain uses TRBV19 with TRBJ1-2; 10 bases are shared with TRBD1. The V segment lost 5 bases and the J segment 6 bases; nucleotides outside the gene matches: 9. Germline V lookup: CDR1 LNHDA, CDR2 SQIVND (reference sequence). The CDR3 loop spans 15 amino acids. CDR3 in amino acids: CASSPRDRGSHGYTF. In DNA form, the CDR3 reads TGTGCCAGTAGTCCTCGGGACAGGGGATCCCATGGCTACACCTTC.

The rearrangement uses TRBV27 and TRBJ1-6; 9 bases agree with TRBD1. The CDR3 is made up of 18 amino acids. Germline lookup yields CDR1 MNHEY and CDR2 SMNVEV (reference sequence). V lost 4 bases to trimming and J lost 5 bases; unmatched junction nucleotides: 12. The CDR3 coding sequence is TGTGCCAGCAGTTCAAATAACAGGGGGCGCGGGGATAATTCACCCCTCCACTTT. Amino acid sequence: CASSSNNRGRGDNSPLHF.

The chain links TRBV7-2 to TRBJ2-7, with D possibly TRBD1 on 6 matching bases. This CDR3 spans 14 amino acids. CDR1 and CDR2 from the germline V gene are SGHTA and FQGNSA. Trimming left V 1 base short and J 4 bases short, with 11 bases between. The CDR3 loop is CASSLEAGEYEQYF. The CDR3 DNA is TGTGCCAGCAGCTTAGAAGCAGGGGAATACGAGCAGTACTTC.

The chain carries TRBV5-1 and TRBJ2-7, with no clear D. CDR3 length: 13 residues. CDR1 SGHRS and CDR2 YFSETQ come from the germline V gene. V gave up 0 bases and J gave up 1 base, with 5 bases separating them. CDR3 protein: CASSLASSYEQYF. The CDR3 coding sequence is TGCGCCAGCAGCTTGGCCTCGTCCTACGAGCAGTACTTC.

This clone was detected only once. The rearrangement links TRBV18 to TRBJ2-5; D possibly corresponds to TRBD1 (6 bases). Germline CDR1 KGHSH, CDR2 LQKENI. CDR3 length: 14 amino acids. V gave up 5 bases and J gave up 2 bases, with 12 bases separating them. CDR3 in amino acids: CASSRDMGQETQYF. CDR3 nucleotide sequence: TGTGCCAGCTCAAGGGACATGGGACAAGAGACCCAGTACTTC.

In regard to this clone: A junction end diverges from the germline sequence, so it may reflect a read error. This chain uses TRBV5-1 with TRBJ1-1; TRBD1 agrees at 7 bases. Germline assignment: CDR1 SGHRS and CDR2 YFSETQ. The CDR3 loop spans 15 amino acids. The CDR3 nucleotides read TGCGCCAACAGCTATTCGACAGGGATCAACACTGAAGCTTTCTTT. Protein product: CANSYSTGINTEAFF.

The gene calls are TRBV6-1 and TRBJ2-7; TRBD1 matches at 9 bases. Trimming removed 3 bases from V and 4 bases from J; junction bases left unmatched: 7. The CDR3 extends over 15 amino acids. Germline values: CDR1 MNHNS, CDR2 SASEGT. CDR3 amino acids: CASSDPTGGIYEQYF. The DNA of the CDR3 is TGTGCCAGCAGTGATCCCACAGGGGGCATATACGAGCAGTACTTC.

The chain has TRBV3-1 (or the pseudogene TRBV3-2) and TRBJ1-1; no clear D gene. V lost 1 base to trimming and J lost 1 base, with 7 bases between them. This CDR3 contains 14 residues. Per the germline V gene, CDR1 is LGHDT and CDR2 is YNNKEL (reference sequence). The DNA of the CDR3 is TGTGCCAGCAGCCAAGGCAGTCAGAACACTGAAGCTTTCTTT. Translating gives CASSQGSQNTEAFF.

The V and J genes are TRBV10-3 and TRBJ1-1; D not certain. The germline CDR1 and CDR2 sequences are ENHRY and SYGVKD. The CDR3 is made up of 13 amino acids. V was trimmed by 8 bases and J by 7 bases, leaving 17 bases between them. The CDR3 DNA sequence: TGTGCCATCTCACCGGTGGGAGGGTTTGAAGCTTTCTTT. It codes for CAISPVGGFEAFF.

This clone appeared once. The rearrangement joins TRBV6-1 to TRBJ1-5, with D perhaps matching TRBD1 (5 bases). CDR1 and CDR2 from the germline V gene are MNHNS and SASEGT. Trimming pared 2 bases from V and 7 bases from J, leaving 15 bases between. There are 15 residues in the CDR3. The CDR3: CASSEFGGGDQPQHF. The DNA for the CDR3 is TGTGCCAGCAGTGAATTTGGTGGGGGGGACCAGCCCCAGCATTTT.

The gene calls are TRBV6-6 and TRBJ1-1, with D possibly matching TRBD1 (6 bases). CDR1 MNHNY and CDR2 SVGAGI come from the germline V gene (reference sequence). CDR3 length equals 14 residues. V dropped 7 bases and J dropped 5 bases, with 17 bases sitting between them. CDR3 region: CASKLATGKTEAFF. The DNA of the CDR3 is TGTGCCAGCAAGCTCGCGACAGGCAAGACTGAAGCTTTCTTT.

The chain joins TRBV27 to TRBJ1-1; TRBD1 matches 7 bases. The V and J ends lost 5 bases and 6 bases, in that order; junction bases with no gene match: 15. This CDR3 has 16 amino acids. CDR1 is MNHEY and CDR2 is SMNVEV in the germline V gene (reference sequence). This chain's CDR3 is CASSPPRQGRFPEAFF. As DNA, the CDR3 is TGTGCCAGCAGTCCGCCTCGACAGGGACGTTTCCCTGAAGCTTTCTTT.

In this sample, this clone turned up once. The chain has TRBV5-4 and TRBJ2-3, with D perhaps TRBD1 (6 bases). The CDR3 consists of 15 residues. The germline gives CDR1 SGHNT, CDR2 YYREEE (reference sequence). The V end was cut by 6 bases, the J end by 3 bases, with 17 bases between. Here the CDR3 reads CASTPGGTGTDTQYF. CDR3 sequence (DNA): TGTGCCAGCACCCCTGGGGGCACTGGTACAGATACGCAGTATTTT.

The genes are TRBV9 and TRBJ1-2; 7 bases align to TRBD1. Germline V gives CDR1 SGDLS, CDR2 YYNGEE. Trimming cost V 0 bases and J 3 bases; bases outside gene matches: 8. The length of the CDR3 is 16 residues. Written as DNA, the CDR3 is TGTGCCAGCAGCGTAGTTGGGGCAGGGGGTGACTATGGCTACACCTTC. Translated, it gives CASSVVGAGGDYGYTF.